The clone carrying this T cell receptor beta chain was seen more than once but under ten times. No antigen is known for it. The data are from a study of identical twins. MiXCR, run by TCRdb on the 5' RACE reads, gives a single entry per CDR3 protein. The sample holds around 960,000 distinct CDR3 sequences; over 9% are singletons and the top ten take 1.5% to 2%. Study-level findings and limits: With monozygotic twins, out-of-frame TCR alpha sharing exceeded what models estimated. Abundant beta clonotypes from cord blood had fewer insertions, unlike memory repertoires, which showed none. The analysis was cross-sectional rather than longitudinal within donors.

The CDR3 is 13 residues long. Trimming removed 7 bases from V and 5 bases from J; junction bases left unmatched: 7. These records were also assigned to another study, of yellow fever vaccine responses in identical twins.

The sequenced sample was PBMCs. The chain couples TRBV12-3 or TRBV12-4 to TRBJ2-7, with 8 bases fitting TRBD2. This TCR came from a woman in her late teens or twenties in good health. DNA of the CDR3: TGTGCCAGCACAATGGTAGCGGGGAACGAGCAGTACTTC. As protein: CASTMVAGNEQYF.